The text below deals with one T cell receptor beta chain. This entry comes from a study of cytomegalovirus exposure and HLA in healthy donors. PCR was performed using 60 Vbeta and 13 Jbeta primers. Per the authors' pipeline: Some 11 million of the 80 million or so unique TCR beta chains counted in a later analysis were shared. Sequencing used immunoSEQ multiplex PCR; TCRdb keeps in-frame clones, though not all of them. Clone size and the V and J calls come from that table; the DNA yielded D and trimming. The sample data list 40,000 to 50,000 clones. Sequenced: PBMCs. The receptor was derived from a woman aged 40 to 50 in good health and CMV-seronegative.

CDR3 DNA sequence: TGTGCCAGCAGCCGCGAAGGGGCCTACAATCAGCCCCAGCATTTT. Its protein is CASSREGAYNQPQHF. This chain links TRBV7-9 with TRBJ1-5, with a possible D match to TRBD1 (5 bases). Trimming took off 5 bases at V and 3 bases at J, with 14 bases between the two ends. The CDR3 has 15 amino acids. Germline loops: CDR1 SEHNR, CDR2 FQNEAQ (reference sequence). Together with reference TRBV7-9 and TRBJ1-5, the CDR3 gives the full variable domain: DTGVSQNPRHKITKRGQNVTFRCDPISEHNRLYWYRQTLGQGPEFLTYFQNEAQLEKSRLLSDRFSAERPKGSFSTLEIQRTEQGDSAMYLCASSREGAYNQPQHFGDGTRLSIL.